This TCR beta chain was captured in a study of cytomegalovirus exposure and HLA in healthy donors. Study-wide points: Prior analysis indicated that the majority of TCR beta V segments exhibited productivity approximately 90% or approximately 30% of the time. Presence/absence results assume similar sequencing depth per donor, which may not hold. Serostatus for CMV was the only available immune exposure information.

Of note for this clone: What it binds is unknown.

PCR was performed using 60 Vbeta and 13 Jbeta primers. TCRdb's copy holds only in-frame clones and misses some; the assay was immunoSEQ multiplex PCR. There are around 150,000 clones in the sample; about four fifths occur only once, and roughly 4.2% lies in the top ten. Germline V CDR1 and CDR2: LGHNA, YNFKEQ. With 0 bases clipped from V and 7 bases from J, the junction kept 11 bases outside the gene matches. This CDR3 contains 18 residues. While unrecorded immune exposures were likely, the donors were nominally healthy when sampled. Specimen: PBMCs. This clonotype originated in a man aged 35 to 55 in good health and CMV-seropositive. The chain employs TRBV4-2 and TRBJ2-1; the match to TRBD2 covers 11 bases. DNA of the CDR3: TGTGCCAGCAGCCAAGATTCCCCCCTAGCGGGAGGAGGAAATGAGCAGTTCTTC. Its protein product is CASSQDSPLAGGGNEQFF.